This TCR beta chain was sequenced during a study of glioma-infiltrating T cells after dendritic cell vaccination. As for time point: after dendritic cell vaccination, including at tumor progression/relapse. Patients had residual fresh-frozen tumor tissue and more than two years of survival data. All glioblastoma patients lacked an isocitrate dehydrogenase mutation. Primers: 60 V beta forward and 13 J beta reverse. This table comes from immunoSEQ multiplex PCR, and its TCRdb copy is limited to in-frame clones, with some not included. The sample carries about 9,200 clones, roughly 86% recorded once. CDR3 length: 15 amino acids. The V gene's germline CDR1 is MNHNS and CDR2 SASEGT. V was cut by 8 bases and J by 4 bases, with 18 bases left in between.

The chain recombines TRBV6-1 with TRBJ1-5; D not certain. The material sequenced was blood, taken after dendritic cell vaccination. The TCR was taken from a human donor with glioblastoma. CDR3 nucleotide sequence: TGTGCCAGCTCCTTCAGCCCGGGATCTAATCAGCCCCAGCATTTT. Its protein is CASSFSPGSNQPQHF.